Presented here are 5 T cell receptor beta chains from one specimen sequenced in a study of blood T cell repertoires in COVID-19. TCRdb's table, derived via immunoSEQ multiplex PCR, lists solely in-frame clones and lacks some. The sample contains fewer than 500,000 clones, roughly 80% of which appear only once. Sequencing input: peripheral blood. All receptors come from a human donor with acute or convalescent COVID-19. The donor label of this sample is uncertain.

The chain couples TRBV19 to TRBJ1-5; D gene unclear. V was trimmed by 3 bases and J by 0 bases, leaving 9 bases between them. This CDR3 has 15 amino acids. Germline CDR1 LNHDA, CDR2 SQIVND (reference sequence). The CDR3 DNA reads TGTGCCAGTAGTATGGGCAGAAATAGCAATCAGCCCCAGCATTTT. Protein: CASSMGRNSNQPQHF.

The rearrangement uses TRBV5-1 and TRBJ2-2, with D hard to call. CDR1 is SGHRS, CDR2 YFSETQ, per germline. The ends were cut back, 4 bases at V and 3 bases at J, with 13 bases in the middle. The CDR3 covers 15 residues. This chain's CDR3 is CASSLSHRHTGELFF. The CDR3 DNA reads as TGCGCCAGCAGCCTTTCCCACAGACACACCGGGGAGCTGTTTTTT.

The table lists this clone with a count of one. The chain employs TRBV12-3 or TRBV12-4 and TRBJ2-5; D ambiguous. V was cut by 5 bases and J by 7 bases, with 11 bases left in between. The CDR3 totals 12 residues. The CDR3 bases are TGTGCCAGCAGTCTCGAGTTCGGGACCCAGTACTTC. Amino acid sequence: CASSLEFGTQYF.

This clone showed up just once. V and J are TRBV5-5 and TRBJ2-6, with D perhaps TRBD1 (6 bases). Trimming pared 5 bases from V and 2 bases from J, leaving 11 bases between. The CDR3 sequence is 15 residues long. Germline-derived CDR1 and CDR2 are SGHKS and YYEKEE (reference sequence). The CDR3 DNA is TGTGCCAGCAGATTAGGGGGAGCTGGGGCCAACGTCCTGACTTTC. It translates to CASRLGGAGANVLTF.

V is TRBV18 and J is TRBJ1-2, with TRBD1 matching 7 bases. Germline V CDR1 and CDR2: KGHSH, LQKENI. The CDR3 is 15 amino acids. Trimming took 2 bases from V and 6 from J; bases not matched to a gene: 9. CDR3 region: CASSPNNRGPNGYTF. CDR3 in DNA: TGTGCCAGCTCACCAAACAACAGGGGTCCAAATGGCTACACCTTC.